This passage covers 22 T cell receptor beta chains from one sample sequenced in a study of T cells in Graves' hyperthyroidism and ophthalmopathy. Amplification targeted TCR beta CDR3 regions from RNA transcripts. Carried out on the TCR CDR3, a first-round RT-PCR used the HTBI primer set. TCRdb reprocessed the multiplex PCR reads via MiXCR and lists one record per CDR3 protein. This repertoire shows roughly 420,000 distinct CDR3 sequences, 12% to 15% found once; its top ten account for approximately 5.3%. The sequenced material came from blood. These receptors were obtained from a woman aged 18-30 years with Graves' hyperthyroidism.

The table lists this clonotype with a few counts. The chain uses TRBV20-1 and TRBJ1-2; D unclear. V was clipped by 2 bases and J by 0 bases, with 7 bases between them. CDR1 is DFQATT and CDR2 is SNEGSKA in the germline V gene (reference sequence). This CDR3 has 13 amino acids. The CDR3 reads CSARSRTNYGYTF. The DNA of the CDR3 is TGCAGTGCTAGATCCAGGACTAACTATGGCTACACCTTC.

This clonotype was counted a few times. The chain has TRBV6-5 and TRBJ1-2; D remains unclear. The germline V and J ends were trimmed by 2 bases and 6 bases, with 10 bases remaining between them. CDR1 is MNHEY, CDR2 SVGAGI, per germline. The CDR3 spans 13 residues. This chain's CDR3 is CASSYTGIDGYTF. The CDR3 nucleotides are TGTGCCAGCAGTTACACTGGGATTGATGGCTACACCTTC.

The CDR3 loop reads CASSLTSQGARGNEQFF. The CDR3 DNA is TGCGCCAGCAGCTTGACCTCACAGGGGGCGCGAGGTAATGAGCAGTTCTTC. The rearrangement joins TRBV5-1 to TRBJ2-1; 9 bases fit TRBD1. The length of the CDR3 is 17 residues. After removal of 1 base from V and 7 bases from J, the junction contained 12 bases not matched to a gene. The germline CDR1 and CDR2 sequences are SGHRS and YFSETQ.

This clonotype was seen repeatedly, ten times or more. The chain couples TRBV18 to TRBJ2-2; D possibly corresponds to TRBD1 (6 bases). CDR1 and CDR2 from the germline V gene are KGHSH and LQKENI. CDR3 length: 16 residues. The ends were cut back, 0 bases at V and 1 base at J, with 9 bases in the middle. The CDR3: CASSPPRQVNTGELFF. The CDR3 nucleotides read TGTGCCAGCTCACCACCGAGACAGGTGAACACCGGGGAGCTGTTTTTT.

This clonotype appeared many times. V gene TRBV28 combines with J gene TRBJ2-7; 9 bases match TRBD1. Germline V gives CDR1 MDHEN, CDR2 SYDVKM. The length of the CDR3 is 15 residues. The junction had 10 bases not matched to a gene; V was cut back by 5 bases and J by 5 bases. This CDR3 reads CASSVGGQGFDEQYF. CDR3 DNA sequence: TGTGCCAGCAGTGTAGGGGGACAGGGTTTCGACGAGCAGTACTTC. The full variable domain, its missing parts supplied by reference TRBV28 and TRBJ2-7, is DVKVTQSSRYLVKRTGEKVFLECVQDMDHENMFWYRQDPGLGLRLIYFSYDVKMKEKGDIPEGYSVSREKKERFSLILESASTNQTSMYLCASSVGGQGFDEQYFGPGTRLTVT.

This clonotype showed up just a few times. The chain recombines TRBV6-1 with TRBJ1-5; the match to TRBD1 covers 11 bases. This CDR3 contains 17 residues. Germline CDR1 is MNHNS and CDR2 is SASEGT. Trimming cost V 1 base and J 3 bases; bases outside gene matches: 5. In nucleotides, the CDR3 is TGTGCCAGCAGTGAAGGGGTGGGACAGGGGGTCAATCAGCCCCAGCATTTT. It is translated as CASSEGVGQGVNQPQHF.

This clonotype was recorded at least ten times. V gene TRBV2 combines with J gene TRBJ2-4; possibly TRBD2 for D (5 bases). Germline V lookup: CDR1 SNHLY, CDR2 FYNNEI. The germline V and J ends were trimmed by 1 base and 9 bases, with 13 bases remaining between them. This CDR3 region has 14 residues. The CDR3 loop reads CASSEDTSRRIQYF. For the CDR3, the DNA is TGTGCCAGCAGTGAAGATACTAGTAGACGCATTCAGTACTTC.

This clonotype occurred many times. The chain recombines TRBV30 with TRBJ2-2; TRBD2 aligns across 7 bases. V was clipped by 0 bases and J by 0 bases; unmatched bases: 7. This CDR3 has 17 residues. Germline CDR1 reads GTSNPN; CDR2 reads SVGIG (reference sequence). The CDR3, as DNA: TGTGCCTGGAGTGTCCGGTGGAGCGGGACGAACACCGGGGAGCTGTTTTTT. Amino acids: CAWSVRWSGTNTGELFF.

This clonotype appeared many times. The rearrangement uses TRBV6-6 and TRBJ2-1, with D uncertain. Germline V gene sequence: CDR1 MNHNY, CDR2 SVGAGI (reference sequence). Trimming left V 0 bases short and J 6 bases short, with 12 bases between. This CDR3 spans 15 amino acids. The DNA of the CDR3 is TGTGCCAGCAGTTACTCTAGATGGCGATCCAATGAGCAGTTCTTC. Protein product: CASSYSRWRSNEQFF.

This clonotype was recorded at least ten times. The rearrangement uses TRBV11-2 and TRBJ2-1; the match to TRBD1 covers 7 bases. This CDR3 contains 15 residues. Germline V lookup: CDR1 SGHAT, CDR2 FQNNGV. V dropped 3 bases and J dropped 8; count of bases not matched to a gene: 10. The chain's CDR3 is CASSLRQGAVDEQFF. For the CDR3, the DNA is TGTGCCAGCAGCTTGAGACAGGGCGCGGTTGATGAGCAGTTCTTC.

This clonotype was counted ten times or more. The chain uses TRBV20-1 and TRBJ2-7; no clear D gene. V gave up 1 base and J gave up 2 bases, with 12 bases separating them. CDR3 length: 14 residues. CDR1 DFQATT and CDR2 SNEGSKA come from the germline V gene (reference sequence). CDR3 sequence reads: CSARGGALPYEQYF. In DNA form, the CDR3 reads TGCAGTGCTAGAGGGGGTGCCCTCCCCTACGAGCAGTACTTC.

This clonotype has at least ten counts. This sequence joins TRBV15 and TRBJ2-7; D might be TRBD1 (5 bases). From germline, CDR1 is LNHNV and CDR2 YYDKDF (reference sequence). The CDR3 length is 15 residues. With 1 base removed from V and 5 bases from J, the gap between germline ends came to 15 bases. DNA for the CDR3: TGTGCCACCAGCAGAGCCAGGCAGGGTAACGACGAGCAGTACTTC. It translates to CATSRARQGNDEQYF.

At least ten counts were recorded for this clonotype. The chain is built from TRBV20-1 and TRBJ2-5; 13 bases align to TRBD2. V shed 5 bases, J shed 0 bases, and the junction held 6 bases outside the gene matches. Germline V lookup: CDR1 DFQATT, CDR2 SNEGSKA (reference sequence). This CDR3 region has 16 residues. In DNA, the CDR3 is TGCAGTGCTCGATTGGGACTAGCGGGGAACCAAGAGACCCAGTACTTC. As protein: CSARLGLAGNQETQYF.

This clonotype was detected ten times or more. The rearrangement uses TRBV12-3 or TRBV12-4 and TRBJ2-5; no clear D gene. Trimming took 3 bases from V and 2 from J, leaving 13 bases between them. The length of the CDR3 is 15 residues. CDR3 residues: CASSLGIHNQETQYF. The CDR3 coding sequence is TGTGCCAGCAGTTTGGGCATACACAATCAAGAGACCCAGTACTTC.

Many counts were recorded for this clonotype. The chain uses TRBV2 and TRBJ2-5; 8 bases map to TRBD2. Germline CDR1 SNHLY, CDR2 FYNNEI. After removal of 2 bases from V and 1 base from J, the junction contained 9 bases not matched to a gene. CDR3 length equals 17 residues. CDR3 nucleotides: TGTGCCAGCAGTGAATGGCTAGCGGGCGCCCTCCAAGAGACCCAGTACTTC. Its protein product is CASSEWLAGALQETQYF.

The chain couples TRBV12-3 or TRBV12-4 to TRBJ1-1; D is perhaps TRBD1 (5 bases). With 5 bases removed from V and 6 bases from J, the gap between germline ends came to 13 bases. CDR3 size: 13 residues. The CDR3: CASSRGPGAEAFF. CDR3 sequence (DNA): TGTGCCAGCAGTAGGGGCCCCGGCGCTGAAGCTTTCTTT.

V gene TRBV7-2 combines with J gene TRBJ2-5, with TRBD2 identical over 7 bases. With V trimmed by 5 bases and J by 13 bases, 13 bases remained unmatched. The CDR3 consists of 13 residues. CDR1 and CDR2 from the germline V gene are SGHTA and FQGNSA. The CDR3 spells CASSQDLAGRAYF. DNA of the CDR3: TGTGCCAGCAGCCAAGATCTGGCGGGGAGGGCGTACTTC.

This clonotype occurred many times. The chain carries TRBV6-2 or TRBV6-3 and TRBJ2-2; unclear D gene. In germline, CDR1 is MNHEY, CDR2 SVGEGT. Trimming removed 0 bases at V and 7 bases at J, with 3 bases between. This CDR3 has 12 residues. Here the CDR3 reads CASSYSDGELFF. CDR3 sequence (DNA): TGTGCCAGCAGTTACTCTGACGGGGAGCTGTTTTTT.

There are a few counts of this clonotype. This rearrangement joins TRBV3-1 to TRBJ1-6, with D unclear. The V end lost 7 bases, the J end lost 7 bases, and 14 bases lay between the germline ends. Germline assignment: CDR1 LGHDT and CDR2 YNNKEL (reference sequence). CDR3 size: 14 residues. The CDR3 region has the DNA TGTGCCAGCACAAACCCGGGGAGAAATTCACCCCTCCACTTT. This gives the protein CASTNPGRNSPLHF.

CDR3 residues: CSVGGDTGTGGYGYTF. The CDR3 DNA follows: TGCAGCGTTGGTGGTGACACAGGGACAGGGGGCTATGGCTACACCTTC. This chain uses TRBV29-1 with TRBJ1-2; TRBD1 aligns across 11 bases. The CDR3 runs 16 residues. Germline CDR1 reads SQVTM; CDR2 reads ANQGSEA. After removal of 4 bases from V and 4 bases from J, the junction contained 11 bases not matched to a gene.

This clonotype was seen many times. CDR3 sequence: CSAGLAGDPQETQYF. CDR3 DNA sequence: TGCAGTGCTGGATTAGCGGGAGACCCTCAAGAGACCCAGTACTTC. The chain recombines TRBV20-1 with TRBJ2-5, with TRBD2 matching 9 bases. V gave up 5 bases and J gave up 2 bases; unmatched junction bases: 9. Germline-derived CDR1 and CDR2 are DFQATT and SNEGSKA (reference sequence). The CDR3 sequence is 15 residues long.

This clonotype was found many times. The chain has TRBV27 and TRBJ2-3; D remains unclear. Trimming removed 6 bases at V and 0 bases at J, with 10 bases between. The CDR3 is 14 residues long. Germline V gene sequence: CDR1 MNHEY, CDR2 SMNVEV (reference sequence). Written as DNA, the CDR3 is TGTGCCAGCAGCGACTCAGAGAGCACAGATACGCAGTATTTT. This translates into CASSDSESTDTQYF.